This TCR beta chain appears in the sequencing data of a study of prognosis after radiotherapy for stage I lung cancer. From genomic DNA, two-round multiplex PCR was used to amplify TCR beta CDR3. Amplification during the initial PCR round employed primers specific to each TRBV and TRBJ gene. TCRdb re-analysed the multiplex PCR reads in MiXCR, keeping a single row per CDR3 protein. The table shows around 8,600 distinct CDR3 sequences, with less than 70% occurring only once. This CDR3 region has 15 residues. Germline CDR1 and CDR2: SGHAT and FQNNGV. V shed 1 base, J shed 5 bases, and the junction held 7 bases outside the gene matches.

This sequence originates from a donor of 50 years or more with non-small cell lung cancer. This chain connects TRBV11-2 to TRBJ1-2, with TRBD1 identical over 7 bases. The sample was PBMCs, taken before or after stereotactic body radiation therapy (not recorded which). In nucleotides, the CDR3 is TGTGCCAGCAGCTTAGTGGGGGGACAGACTTATGGCTACACCTTC. Amino acid sequence: CASSLVGGQTYGYTF. The full variable domain, its missing parts supplied by reference TRBV11-2 and TRBJ1-2, is EAGVAQSPRYKIIEKRQSVAFWCNPISGHATLYWYQQILGQGPKLLIQFQNNGVVDDSQLPKDRFSAERLKGVDSTLKIQPAKLEDSAVYLCASSLVGGQTYGYTFGSGTRLTVV.